This TCR beta chain was documented in a study of CD8 T cells in Susac syndrome. The J segment lost 4 bases and the V segment lost 5 bases, leaving 11 bases of the junction unmatched. The CDR3 totals 17 residues. The germline V gene has CDR1 SEHNR and CDR2 FQNEAQ (reference sequence). In contrast to the negatively isolated CD8+ and CD4+ T cells, TEMRA cells were FACS-enriched. cDNA came from about 0.46 to 1 ug RNA primed by random hexamers. Each CDR3 protein gets one entry after TCRdb re-called the immunoSEQ multiplex PCR reads with MiXCR. The sample yields some 190,000 distinct CDR3 sequences, about 95% seen once.

The specimen sequenced was CD4+ T cells from PBMCs. The chain carries TRBV7-9 and TRBJ2-2; 9 nucleotides agree with TRBD1. This receptor was taken from a human donor in good health. The CDR3 DNA reads as TGTGCCAGCAGCCTCATACAGGGACAGGGACCCACCGGGGAGCTGTTTTTT. Translated: CASSLIQGQGPTGELFF.